This record looks at one T cell receptor beta chain sequence and its context. Its antigen is not known. The germline gives CDR1 MNHEY, CDR2 SVGEGT. The CDR3 covers 14 residues. This entry belongs to a study of T cells expressing NK-cell markers. Whole-study findings and limits: In roughly 6 donors, dominant CD3+CD56+NKG2C+ clones formed roughly 1.0-7.5% of CD8+ cells.

Using the 5' RACE reads, TCRdb records one entry per CDR3 protein without DNA. This sample carries roughly 430,000 distinct CDR3 sequences, with less than 7.5% going to the ten biggest clones. Sequencing was carried out using blood T cells: a sorted CD56 or NKG2C T cell subset, CD4+ or CD8+ T cells, or bulk PBMC T cells (not recorded which). J is TRBJ2-1 and V is TRBV6-2 or TRBV6-3; TCRdb selects TRBD2, and the lack of DNA leaves this call unchecked. The sequence derives from a woman between 18 and 75 years old in good health. The CDR3 sequence is CASSYGTIINEQFF.